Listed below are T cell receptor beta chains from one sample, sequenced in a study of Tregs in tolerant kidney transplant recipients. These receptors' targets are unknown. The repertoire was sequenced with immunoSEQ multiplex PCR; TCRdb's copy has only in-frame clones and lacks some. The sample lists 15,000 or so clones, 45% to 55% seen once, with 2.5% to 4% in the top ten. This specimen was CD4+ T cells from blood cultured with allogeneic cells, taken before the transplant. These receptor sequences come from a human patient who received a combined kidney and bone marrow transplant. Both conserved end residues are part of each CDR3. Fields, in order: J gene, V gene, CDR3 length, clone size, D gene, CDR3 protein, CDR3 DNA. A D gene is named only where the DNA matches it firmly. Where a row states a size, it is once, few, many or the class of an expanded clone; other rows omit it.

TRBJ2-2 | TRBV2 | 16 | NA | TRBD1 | CASIFAPGTGTGELFF | TGTGCCAGCATATTTGCACCCGGGACAGGGACCGGGGAGCTGTTTTTT
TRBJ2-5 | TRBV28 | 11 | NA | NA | CASSIKETQYF | TGTGCCAGCAGTATAAAAGAGACCCAGTACTTC
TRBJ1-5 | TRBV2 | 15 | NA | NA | CASTRFDRINQPQHF | TGTGCCAGCACCCGATTTGACAGAATTAATCAGCCCCAGCATTTT
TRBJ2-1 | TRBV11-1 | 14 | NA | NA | CASSLGSVRNEQFF | TGTGCCAGCAGCTTAGGATCTGTGCGCAATGAGCAGTTCTTC
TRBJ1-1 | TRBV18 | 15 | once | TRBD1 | CASSPRDRVLTEAFF | TGTGCCAGCTCACCACGGGACAGGGTATTGACTGAAGCTTTCTTT
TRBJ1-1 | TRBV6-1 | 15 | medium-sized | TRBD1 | CASSERGQGATEAFF | TGTGCCAGCAGTGAACGGGGACAGGGGGCCACTGAAGCTTTCTTT
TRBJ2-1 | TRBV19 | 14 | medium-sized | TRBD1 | CASKRTGTYNEQFF | TGTGCCAGCAAGAGGACAGGGACCTACAATGAGCAGTTCTTC
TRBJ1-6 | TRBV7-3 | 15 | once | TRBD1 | CASSLTGTVGSPLHF | TGTGCCAGCAGCCTGACGGGGACAGTCGGTTCACCCCTCCACTTT
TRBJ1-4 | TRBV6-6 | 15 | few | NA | CASSYPGGGGEKLFF | TGTGCCAGCAGTTACCCGGGGGGGGGTGGTGAAAAACTGTTTTTT
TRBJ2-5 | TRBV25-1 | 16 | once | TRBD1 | CASSEYTGTGKETQYF | TGTGCCAGCAGTGAATACACCGGGACAGGGAAAGAGACCCAGTACTTC
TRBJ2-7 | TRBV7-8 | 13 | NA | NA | CASSFGTPYEQYF | TGTGCCAGCAGCTTCGGGACTCCCTACGAGCAGTACTTC
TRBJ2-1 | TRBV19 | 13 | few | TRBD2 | CASSGLAGGEQFF | TGTGCCAGTAGCGGACTAGCGGGAGGGGAGCAGTTCTTC
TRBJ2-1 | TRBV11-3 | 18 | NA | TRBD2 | CASSLGLGREVAYNEQFF | TGTGCCAGCAGCTTAGGGCTCGGTCGGGAGGTAGCCTACAATGAGCAGTTCTTC
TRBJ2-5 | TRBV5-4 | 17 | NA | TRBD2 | CASSYILTSGGQETQYF | TGTGCCAGCAGCTATATCCTAACTAGCGGGGGACAAGAGACCCAGTACTTC
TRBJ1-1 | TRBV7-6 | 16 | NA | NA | CASSLLGHSANTEAFF | TGTGCCAGCAGCTTATTGGGACACTCTGCGAACACTGAAGCTTTCTTT
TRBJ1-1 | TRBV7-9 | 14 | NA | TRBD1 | CASSGQGGGTEAFF | TGTGCCAGCAGCGGACAGGGAGGCGGCACTGAAGCTTTCTTT
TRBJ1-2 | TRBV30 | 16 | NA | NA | CAWSGAPGQIDYGYTF | TGTGCCTGGAGTGGGGCTCCAGGACAAATCGACTATGGCTACACCTTC
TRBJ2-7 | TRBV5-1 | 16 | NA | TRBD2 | CASSLPSGRMLYEQYF | TGCGCCAGCAGCTTGCCTTCCGGGAGGATGCTCTACGAGCAGTACTTC
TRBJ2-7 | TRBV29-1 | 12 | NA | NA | CSVENRRYEQYF | TGCAGCGTCGAGAACAGACGATACGAGCAGTACTTC
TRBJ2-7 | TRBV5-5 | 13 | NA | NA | CASSAGKKGEQYF | TGTGCCAGCAGCGCCGGGAAAAAAGGGGAGCAGTACTTC
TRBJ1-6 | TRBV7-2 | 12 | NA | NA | CASSHSSSPLHF | TGTGCCAGCAGCCACAGTTCTTCACCCCTCCACTTT
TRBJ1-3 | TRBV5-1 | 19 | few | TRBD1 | CASSWVPDRGRGTGNTIYF | TGCGCCAGCAGCTGGGTACCCGACAGGGGGCGAGGAACTGGAAACACCATATATTTT
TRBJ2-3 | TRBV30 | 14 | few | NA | CACLPRGGSDTQYF | TGTGCCTGCCTGCCCAGAGGTGGTTCAGATACGCAGTATTTT
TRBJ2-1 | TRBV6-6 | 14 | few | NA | CASSYYSSYNEQFF | TGTGCCAGCAGTTACTATAGCTCCTACAATGAGCAGTTCTTC
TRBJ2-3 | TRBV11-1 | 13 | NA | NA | CASSGTTNRGQYF | TGTGCCAGCAGCGGAACGACTAATCGGGGGCAGTATTTT